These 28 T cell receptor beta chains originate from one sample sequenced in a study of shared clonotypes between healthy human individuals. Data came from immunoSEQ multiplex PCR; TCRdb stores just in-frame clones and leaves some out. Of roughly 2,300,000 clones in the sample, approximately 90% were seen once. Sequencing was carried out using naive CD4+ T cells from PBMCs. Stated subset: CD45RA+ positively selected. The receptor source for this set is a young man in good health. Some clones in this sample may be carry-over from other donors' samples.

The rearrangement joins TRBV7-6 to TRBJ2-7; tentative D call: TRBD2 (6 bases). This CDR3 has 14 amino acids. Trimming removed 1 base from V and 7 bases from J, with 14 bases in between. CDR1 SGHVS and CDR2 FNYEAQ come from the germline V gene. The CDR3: CASSLGDGRGEQYF. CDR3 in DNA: TGTGCCAGCAGCTTAGGGGACGGGAGAGGTGAGCAGTACTTC.

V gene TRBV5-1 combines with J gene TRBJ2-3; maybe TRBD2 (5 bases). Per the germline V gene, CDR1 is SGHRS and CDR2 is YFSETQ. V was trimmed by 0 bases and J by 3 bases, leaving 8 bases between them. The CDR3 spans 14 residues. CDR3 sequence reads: CASSLATGTDTQYF. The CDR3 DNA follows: TGCGCCAGCAGCTTGGCCACGGGGACAGATACGCAGTATTTT.

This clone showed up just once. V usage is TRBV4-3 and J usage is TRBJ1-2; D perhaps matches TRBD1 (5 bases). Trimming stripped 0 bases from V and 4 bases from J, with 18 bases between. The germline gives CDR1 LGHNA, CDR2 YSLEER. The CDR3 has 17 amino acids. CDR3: CASSQDWGSGKGYGYTF. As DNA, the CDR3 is TGCGCCAGCAGCCAAGATTGGGGCTCTGGGAAAGGCTATGGCTACACCTTC.

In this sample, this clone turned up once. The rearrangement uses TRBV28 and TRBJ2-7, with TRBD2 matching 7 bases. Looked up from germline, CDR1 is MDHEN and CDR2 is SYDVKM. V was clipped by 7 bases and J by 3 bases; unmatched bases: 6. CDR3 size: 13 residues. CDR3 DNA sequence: TGTGCCAGCACTGGACTAGTACGCTACGAGCAGTACTTC. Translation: CASTGLVRYEQYF.

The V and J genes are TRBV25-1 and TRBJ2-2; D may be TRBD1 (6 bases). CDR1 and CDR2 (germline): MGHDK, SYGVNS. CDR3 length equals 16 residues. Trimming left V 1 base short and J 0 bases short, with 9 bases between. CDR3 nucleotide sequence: TGTGCCAGCAGTGAATCCAGGACAGCGAACACCGGGGAGCTGTTTTTT. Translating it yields CASSESRTANTGELFF.

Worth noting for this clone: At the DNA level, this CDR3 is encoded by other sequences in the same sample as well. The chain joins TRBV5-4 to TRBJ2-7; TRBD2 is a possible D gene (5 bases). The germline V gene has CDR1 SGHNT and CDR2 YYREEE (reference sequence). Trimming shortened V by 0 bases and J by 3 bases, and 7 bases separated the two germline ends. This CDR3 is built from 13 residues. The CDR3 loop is CASSLVGGYEQYF. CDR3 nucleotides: TGTGCCAGCAGCTTGGTTGGAGGCTACGAGCAGTACTTC.

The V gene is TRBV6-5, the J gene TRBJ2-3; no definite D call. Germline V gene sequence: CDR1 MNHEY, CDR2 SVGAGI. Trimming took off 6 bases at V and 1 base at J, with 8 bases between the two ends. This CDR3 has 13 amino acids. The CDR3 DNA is TGTGCCAGCAGAAGCGCAGGCACAGATACGCAGTATTTT. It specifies CASRSAGTDTQYF.

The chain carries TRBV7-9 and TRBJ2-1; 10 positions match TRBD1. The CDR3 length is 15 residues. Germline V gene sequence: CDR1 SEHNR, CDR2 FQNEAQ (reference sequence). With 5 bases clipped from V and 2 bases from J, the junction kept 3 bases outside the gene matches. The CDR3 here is CASSRDRGTYNEQFF. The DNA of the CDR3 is TGTGCCAGCAGCCGGGACAGGGGAACCTACAATGAGCAGTTCTTC.

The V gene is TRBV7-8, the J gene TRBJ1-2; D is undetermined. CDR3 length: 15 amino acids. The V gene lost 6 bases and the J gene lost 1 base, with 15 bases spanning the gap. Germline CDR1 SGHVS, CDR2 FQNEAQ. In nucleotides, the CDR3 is TGTGCCAGCAGTTCCCAACGAACCCTTAACTATGGCTACACCTTC. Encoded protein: CASSSQRTLNYGYTF.

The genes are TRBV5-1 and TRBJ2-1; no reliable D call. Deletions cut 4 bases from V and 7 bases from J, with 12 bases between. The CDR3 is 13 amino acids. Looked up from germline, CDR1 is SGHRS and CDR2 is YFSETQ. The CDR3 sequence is CASSPGPRNEQFF. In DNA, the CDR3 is TGCGCCAGCAGCCCGGGCCCGAGGAATGAGCAGTTCTTC.

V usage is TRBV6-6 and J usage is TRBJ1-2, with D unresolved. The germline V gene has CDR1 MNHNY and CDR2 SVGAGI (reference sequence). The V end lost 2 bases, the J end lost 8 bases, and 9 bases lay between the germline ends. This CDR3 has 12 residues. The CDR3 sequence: CASSYGLGGYTF. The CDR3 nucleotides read TGTGCCAGCAGTTACGGTCTTGGGGGCTACACCTTC.

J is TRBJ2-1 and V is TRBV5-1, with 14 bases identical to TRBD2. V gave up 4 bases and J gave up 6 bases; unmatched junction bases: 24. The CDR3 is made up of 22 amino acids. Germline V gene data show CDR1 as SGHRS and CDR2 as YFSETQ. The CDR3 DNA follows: TGCGCCAGCAGCCTGGGGGGCGGGACACGACTAGCGGGAGGGCGACTTTCCAATGAGCAGTTCTTC. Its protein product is CASSLGGGTRLAGGRLSNEQFF.

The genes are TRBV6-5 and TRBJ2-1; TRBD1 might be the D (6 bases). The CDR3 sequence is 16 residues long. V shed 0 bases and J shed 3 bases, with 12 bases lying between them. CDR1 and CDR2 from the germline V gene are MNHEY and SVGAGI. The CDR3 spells CASSYSGTRDYNEQFF. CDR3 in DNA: TGTGCCAGCAGTTACTCCGGGACACGCGACTACAATGAGCAGTTCTTC.

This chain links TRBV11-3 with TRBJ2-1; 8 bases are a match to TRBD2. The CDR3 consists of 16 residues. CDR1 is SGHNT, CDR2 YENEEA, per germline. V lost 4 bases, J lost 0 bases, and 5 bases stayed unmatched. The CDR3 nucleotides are TGTGCCAGCAGCTCGGCGGGGGGCAGCTCCTACAATGAGCAGTTCTTC. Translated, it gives CASSSAGGSSYNEQFF. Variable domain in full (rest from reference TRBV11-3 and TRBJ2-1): EAGVVQSPRYKIIEKKQPVAFWCNPISGHNTLYWYLQNLGQGPELLIRYENEEAVDDSQLPKDRFSAERLKGVDSTLKIQPAELGDSAVYLCASSSAGGSSYNEQFFGPGTRLTVL.

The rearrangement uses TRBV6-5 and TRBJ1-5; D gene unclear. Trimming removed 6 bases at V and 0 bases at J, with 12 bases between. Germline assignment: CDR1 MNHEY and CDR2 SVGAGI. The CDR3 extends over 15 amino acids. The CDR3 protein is CASSLTAYSNQPQHF. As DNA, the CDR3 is TGTGCCAGCAGCCTAACAGCCTATAGCAATCAGCCCCAGCATTTT.

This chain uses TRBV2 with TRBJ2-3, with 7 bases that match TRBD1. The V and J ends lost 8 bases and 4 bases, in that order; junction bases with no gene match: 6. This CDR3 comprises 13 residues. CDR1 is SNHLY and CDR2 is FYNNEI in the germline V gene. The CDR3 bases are TGTGCCAGCCAACTAGGGGGCCCAGATACGCAGTATTTT. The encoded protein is CASQLGGPDTQYF.

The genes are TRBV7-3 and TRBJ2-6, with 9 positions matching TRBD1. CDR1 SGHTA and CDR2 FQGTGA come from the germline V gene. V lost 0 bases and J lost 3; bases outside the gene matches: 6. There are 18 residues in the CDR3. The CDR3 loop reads CASSLTWGQGGGANVLTF. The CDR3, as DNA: TGTGCCAGCAGCTTAACGTGGGGACAGGGCGGTGGGGCCAACGTCCTGACTTTC.

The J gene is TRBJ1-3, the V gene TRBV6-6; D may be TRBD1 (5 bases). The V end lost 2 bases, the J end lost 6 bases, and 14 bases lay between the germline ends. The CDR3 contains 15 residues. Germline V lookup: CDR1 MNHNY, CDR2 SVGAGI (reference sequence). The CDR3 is CASSYLGRASNTIYF. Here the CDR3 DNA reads TGTGCCAGCAGTTACCTGGGCAGGGCGTCAAACACCATATATTTT.

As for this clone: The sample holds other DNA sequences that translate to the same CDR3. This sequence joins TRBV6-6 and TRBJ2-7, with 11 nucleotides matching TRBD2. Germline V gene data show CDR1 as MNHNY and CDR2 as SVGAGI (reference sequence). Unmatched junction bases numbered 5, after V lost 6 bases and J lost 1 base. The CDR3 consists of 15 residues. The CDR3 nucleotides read TGTGCCAGCAGCCGACTAGCGGGATCTTCCTACGAGCAGTACTTC. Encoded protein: CASSRLAGSSYEQYF.

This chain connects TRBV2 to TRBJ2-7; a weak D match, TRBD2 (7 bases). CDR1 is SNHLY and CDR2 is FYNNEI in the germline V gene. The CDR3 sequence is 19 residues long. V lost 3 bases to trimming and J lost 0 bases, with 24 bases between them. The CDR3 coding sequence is TGTGCCAGCAGTGATGCACGGGAAACAGGGTGGACTAGCTCCTACGAGCAGTACTTC. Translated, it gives CASSDARETGWTSSYEQYF.

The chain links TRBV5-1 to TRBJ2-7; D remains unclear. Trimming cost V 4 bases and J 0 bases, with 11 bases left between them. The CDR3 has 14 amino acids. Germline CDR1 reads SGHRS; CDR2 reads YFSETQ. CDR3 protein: CASSQPDGSYEQYF. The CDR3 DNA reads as TGCGCCAGCAGCCAACCGGACGGCTCCTACGAGCAGTACTTC.

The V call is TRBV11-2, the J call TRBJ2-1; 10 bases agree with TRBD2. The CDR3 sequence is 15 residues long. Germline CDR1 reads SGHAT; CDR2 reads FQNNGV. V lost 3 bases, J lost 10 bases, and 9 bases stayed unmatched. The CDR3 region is CASSLFVAGGWEQFF. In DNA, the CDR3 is TGTGCCAGCAGCTTGTTTGTAGCGGGAGGCTGGGAGCAGTTCTTC.

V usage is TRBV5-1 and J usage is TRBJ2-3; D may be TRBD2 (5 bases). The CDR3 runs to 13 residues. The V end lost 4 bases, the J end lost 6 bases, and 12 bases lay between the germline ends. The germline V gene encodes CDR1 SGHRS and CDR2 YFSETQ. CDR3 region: CASSAERVDTQYF. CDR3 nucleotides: TGCGCCAGCAGCGCGGAGAGGGTCGATACGCAGTATTTT.

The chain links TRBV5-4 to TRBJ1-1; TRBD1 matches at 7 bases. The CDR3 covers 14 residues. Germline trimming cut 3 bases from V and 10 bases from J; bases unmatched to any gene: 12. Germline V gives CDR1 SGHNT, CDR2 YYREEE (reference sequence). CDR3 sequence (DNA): TGTGCCAGCAGCTCCCGGGACAGCCCGATTGGAGCTTTCTTT. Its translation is CASSSRDSPIGAFF.

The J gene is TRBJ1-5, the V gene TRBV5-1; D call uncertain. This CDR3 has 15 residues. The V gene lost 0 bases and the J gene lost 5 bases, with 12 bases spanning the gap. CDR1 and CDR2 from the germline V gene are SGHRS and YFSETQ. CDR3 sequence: CASSLEGREYQPQHF. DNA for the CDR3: TGCGCCAGCAGCTTGGAAGGGAGAGAATATCAGCCCCAGCATTTT.

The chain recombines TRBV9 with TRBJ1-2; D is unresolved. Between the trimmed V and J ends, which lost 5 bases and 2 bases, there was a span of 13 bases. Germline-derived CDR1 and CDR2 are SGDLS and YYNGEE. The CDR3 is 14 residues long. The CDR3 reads CASSPKDLNYGYTF. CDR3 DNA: TGTGCCAGCAGTCCCAAGGACCTAAACTATGGCTACACCTTC.

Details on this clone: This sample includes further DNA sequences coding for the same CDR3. CDR3 sequence reads: CASSGLAGGPYEQYF. CDR3 in DNA: TGCGCCAGCAGCGGACTAGCGGGAGGCCCCTACGAGCAGTACTTC. The chain combines TRBV5-1 with TRBJ2-7; 14 positions match TRBD2. The germline V gene encodes CDR1 SGHRS and CDR2 YFSETQ. The CDR3 loop spans 15 amino acids. V lost 4 bases, J lost 2 bases, and 2 bases stayed unmatched.

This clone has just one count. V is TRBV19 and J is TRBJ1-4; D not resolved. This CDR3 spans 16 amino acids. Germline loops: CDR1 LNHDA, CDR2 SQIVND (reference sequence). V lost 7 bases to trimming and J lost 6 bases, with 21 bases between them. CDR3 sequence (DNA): TGTGCCAGTAAAGGAGGTGTGGGCGAGGGTCATGAAAAACTGTTTTTT. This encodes CASKGGVGEGHEKLFF.